A selection of T cell receptor beta chains follows, all from one sample in a study of cytomegalovirus exposure and HLA in healthy donors. Produced via immunoSEQ multiplex PCR; TCRdb's table is partial and in-frame only. Of around 120,000 clones in the sample, roughly 9.9% were seen once. Sequenced input: PBMCs. Receptors were obtained from a young man in good health and CMV-seronegative. Each CDR3 is given with its conserved first and last residue. D genes are given only for firm matches. Size is stated for part of the rows, as once, few or many counts, or as a class when the clone is expanded.

NA	NA	TRBV29-1	TRBJ2-7	TGCAGCGTCCAGAGTGGCGGGCAATCCTACGAGCAGTACTTC	CSVQSGGQSYEQYF
NA	TRBD2	TRBV2	TRBJ2-7	TGTGCCAGCAGGGTGGGAGGCGGGAGTGCCTACGAGCAGTACTTC	CASRVGGGSAYEQYF
NA	NA	TRBV7-3	TRBJ1-5	TGTGCCAGCAGCTTATGTGGAGGGAGTACTCAGCCCCAGCATTTT	CASSLCGGSTQPQHF
NA	TRBD1	TRBV11-2	TRBJ2-2	TGTGCCAGCAGCCAAGGGACAGGGAACACCGGGGAGCTGTTTTTT	CASSQGTGNTGELFF
NA	TRBD1	TRBV13	TRBJ2-5	TGTGCCAGCAGCCAGACCCGGGACAGGGGGCGAGAGACCCAGTACTTC	CASSQTRDRGRETQYF
NA	TRBD1	TRBV12-5	TRBJ2-2	TGTGCTAGTGGCCGACAGGGTGTCGGGGAGCTGTTTTTT	CASGRQGVGELFF
NA	NA	TRBV19	TRBJ1-6	TGTGCCAGTAGTGGGACAAATAATTCACCCCTCCACTTT	CASSGTNNSPLHF
NA	TRBD2	TRBV5-1	TRBJ2-7	TGCGCCAGCAGCCCGGGAGTAGCGGGTTCCTACGAGCAGTACTTC	CASSPGVAGSYEQYF
few	TRBD1	TRBV7-9	TRBJ1-5	TGTGCCAGCAGCTTATACGACAGGGATTATAGCAATCAGCCCCAGCATTTT	CASSLYDRDYSNQPQHF
NA	TRBD1	TRBV7-8	TRBJ1-2	TGTGCCAGCAGCTTAGGGGCCAAAACAGGGGCGGGGTTCTATGGCTACACCTTC	CASSLGAKTGAGFYGYTF
NA	TRBD1	TRBV28	TRBJ1-1	TGTGCCAGCAGGCCTGACAGGGTCGAAGCTTTCTTT	CASRPDRVEAFF
NA	NA	TRBV15	TRBJ2-7	TGTGCCACCAGCAGAGGGGGCGCGGACAACGAGCAGTACTTC	CATSRGGADNEQYF
few	NA	TRBV6-5	TRBJ1-2	TGTGCCAGCAGTTTAGGGCAGGGTAAATGGGGCTACACCTTC	CASSLGQGKWGYTF
NA	TRBD1	TRBV7-8	TRBJ1-5	TGTGCCAGCAGAGACAGGGAGGTGGGGCCCCAGCATTTT	CASRDREVGPQHF
NA	TRBD1	TRBV25-1	TRBJ2-1	TGTGCCAGCAGTGATCGTACCGGGACAGGGTCCAATGAGCAGTTCTTC	CASSDRTGTGSNEQFF
NA	TRBD1	TRBV7-8	TRBJ1-5	TGTGCCAGCAGCTTACAAAGGGGGCCCAATCAGCCCCAGCATTTT	CASSLQRGPNQPQHF
few	TRBD1	TRBV30	TRBJ2-2	TGTGCCTGGAGTGTTTGGCCCGGGACAGGGGGGACCGGGGAGCTGTTTTTT	CAWSVWPGTGGTGELFF
NA	NA	TRBV27	TRBJ2-5	TGTGCCAGCAGTCCACGACCACAGGGTGGAGAGACCCAGTACTTC	CASSPRPQGGETQYF
few	TRBD1	TRBV5-1	TRBJ1-2	TGCGCCAGCAGCGGAACACAGGGGAACTATGGCTACACCTTC	CASSGTQGNYGYTF
few	TRBD2	TRBV9	TRBJ2-5	TGTGCCAGCAGCGTAGAGGGGTTAGCGGGAGAGACCCAGTACTTC	CASSVEGLAGETQYF
NA	TRBD2	TRBV11-2	TRBJ2-2	TGTGCCAGCAGTATGGGACTAGCGGCTGGGGAGCTGTTTTTT	CASSMGLAAGELFF
NA	TRBD1	TRBV5-1	TRBJ2-5	TGCGCCAGCAGCTTGGGGGGTCAGGGGGCTCGAGAGACCCAGTACTTC	CASSLGGQGARETQYF
NA	NA	TRBV9	TRBJ2-5	TGTGCCAGCAGCGCAGGACTACAGAACGTTCCGGCTGGGGAGACCCAGTACTTC	CASSAGLQNVPAGETQYF
NA	TRBD2	TRBV25-1	TRBJ2-1	TGTGCCAGCAGTGAATCCGGAGCGGGAACCTACAATGAGCAGTTCTTC	CASSESGAGTYNEQFF
few	TRBD2	TRBV29-1	TRBJ2-1	TGCAGCGTTGAAGGCGGGCGGGGGTCCTACAATGAGCAGTTCTTC	CSVEGGRGSYNEQFF
NA	NA	TRBV6-5	TRBJ1-1	TGTGCCAGCAGTCAATGGACAGAGAACACTGAAGCTTTCTTT	CASSQWTENTEAFF
few	TRBD2	TRBV5-1	TRBJ2-3	TGCGCCAGCAGCCAAGGACTAGCCCTAGAAGATACGCAGTATTTT	CASSQGLALEDTQYF
NA	TRBD1	TRBV30	TRBJ2-3	TGTGCCTGGACCAGGGGGACCAGCACAGATACGCAGTATTTT	CAWTRGTSTDTQYF
NA	NA	TRBV28	TRBJ2-7	TGTGCCAGCAGACGGACATCCTACGAGCAGTACTTC	CASRRTSYEQYF
NA	NA	TRBV6-5	TRBJ1-1	TGTGCCAGCAGTAACCAGAGGACTGAAGCTTTCTTT	CASSNQRTEAFF
few	NA	TRBV5-1	TRBJ1-1	TGCGCCAGCAGCATCGGGACTGGCGGCACTGAAGCTTTCTTT	CASSIGTGGTEAFF
NA	NA	TRBV2	TRBJ1-5	TGTGCCAGCCGGGTCAGGGCCTTTAGCAATCAGCCCCAGCATTTT	CASRVRAFSNQPQHF
NA	TRBD2	TRBV7-6	TRBJ2-2	TGTGCCAGCAGCGCCGGAACTAGCGGGGGGTACACCGGGGAGCTGTTTTTT	CASSAGTSGGYTGELFF
few	NA	TRBV11-2	TRBJ1-1	TGTGCCAGCAGAAGAACTCTGAACACTGAAGCTTTCTTT	CASRRTLNTEAFF
NA	TRBD1	TRBV30	TRBJ2-1	TGTGCCTGGAGTCCCCCGGGACAGGACAACAATGAGCAGTTCTTC	CAWSPPGQDNNEQFF
NA	TRBD1	TRBV7-9	TRBJ2-2	TGTGCCAGCAGTAACGGGGACAGAACAGACACCGGGGAACTGTTTTTT	CASSNGDRTDTGELFF
few	TRBD2	TRBV7-8	TRBJ2-3	TGTGCCAGCAGCTTTGCGGGAGTGGGGACAGATACGCAGTATTTT	CASSFAGVGTDTQYF